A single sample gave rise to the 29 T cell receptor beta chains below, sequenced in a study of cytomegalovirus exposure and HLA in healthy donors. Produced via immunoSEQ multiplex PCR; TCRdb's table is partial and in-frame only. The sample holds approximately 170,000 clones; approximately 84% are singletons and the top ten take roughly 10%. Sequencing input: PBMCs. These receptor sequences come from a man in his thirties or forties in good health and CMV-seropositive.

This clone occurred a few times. The CDR3 DNA follows: TGCGCCAGCAGCCAGGGAACAGGGGAGCGACAGCCCCAGCATTTT. Amino acid sequence: CASSQGTGERQPQHF. The rearrangement links TRBV4-1 to TRBJ1-5; 7 positions agree with TRBD1. V lost 3 bases to trimming and J lost 7 bases; unmatched junction nucleotides: 9. Looked up from germline, CDR1 is MGHRA and CDR2 is YSYEKL. The CDR3 is made up of 15 amino acids.

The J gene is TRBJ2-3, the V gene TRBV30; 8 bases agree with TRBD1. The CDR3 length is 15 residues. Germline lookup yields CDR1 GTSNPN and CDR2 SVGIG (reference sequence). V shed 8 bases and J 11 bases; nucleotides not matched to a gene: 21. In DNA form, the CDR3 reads TGTGCCGGCGGCTTTGGGACAGGACCCATAGGGGGGCAGTATTTT. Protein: CAGGFGTGPIGGQYF.

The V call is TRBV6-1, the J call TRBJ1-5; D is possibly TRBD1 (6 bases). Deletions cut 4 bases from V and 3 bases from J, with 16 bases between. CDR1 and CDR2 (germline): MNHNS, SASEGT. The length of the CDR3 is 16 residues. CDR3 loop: CASSGTLTGNNQPQHF. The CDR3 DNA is TGTGCCAGCAGTGGGACCCTGACAGGTAACAATCAGCCCCAGCATTTT.

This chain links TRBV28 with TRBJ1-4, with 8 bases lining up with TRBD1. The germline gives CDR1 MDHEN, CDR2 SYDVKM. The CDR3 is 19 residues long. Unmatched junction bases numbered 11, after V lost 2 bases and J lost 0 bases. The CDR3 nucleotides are TGTGCCAGCAGTTTACCCGGACAGGGAGGGGGGGCAACTAATGAAAAACTGTTTTTT. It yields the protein CASSLPGQGGGATNEKLFF.

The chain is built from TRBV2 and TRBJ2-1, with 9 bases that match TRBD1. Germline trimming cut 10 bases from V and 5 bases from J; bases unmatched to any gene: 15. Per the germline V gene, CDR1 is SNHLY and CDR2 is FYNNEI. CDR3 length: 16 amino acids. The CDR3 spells CANTINPGQGHNEQFF. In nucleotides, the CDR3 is TGTGCCAACACTATTAACCCGGGACAGGGCCACAATGAGCAGTTCTTC.

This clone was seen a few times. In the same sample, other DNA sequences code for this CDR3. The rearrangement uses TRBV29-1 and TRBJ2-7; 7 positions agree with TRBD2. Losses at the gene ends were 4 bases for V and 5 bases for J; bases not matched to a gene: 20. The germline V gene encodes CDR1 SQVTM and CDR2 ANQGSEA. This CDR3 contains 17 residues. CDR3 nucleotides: TGCAGCGTTGGTGTGTATCGATTCGCGGGAGTAACACACGAGCAGTACTTC. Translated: CSVGVYRFAGVTHEQYF.

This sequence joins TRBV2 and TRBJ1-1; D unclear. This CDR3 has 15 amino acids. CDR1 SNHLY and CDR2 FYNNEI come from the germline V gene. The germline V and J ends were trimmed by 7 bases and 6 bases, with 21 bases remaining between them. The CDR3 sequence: CASTPFPGPSPEAFF. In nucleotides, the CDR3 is TGTGCCAGCACCCCATTCCCTGGGCCGTCCCCTGAAGCTTTCTTT.

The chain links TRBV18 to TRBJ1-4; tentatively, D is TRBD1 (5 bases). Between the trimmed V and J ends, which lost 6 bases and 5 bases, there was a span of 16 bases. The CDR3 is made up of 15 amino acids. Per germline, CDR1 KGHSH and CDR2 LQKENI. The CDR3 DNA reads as TGTGCCAGCTCGGTCAGACAGTCCGTGAATGAAAAACTGTTTTTT. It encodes CASSVRQSVNEKLFF.

The CDR3 bases are TGTGCCTGGAGTCTTACCTACGAGCAGTACTTC. Protein sequence: CAWSLTYEQYF. The chain employs TRBV30 and TRBJ2-7; D is undetermined. The CDR3 covers 11 residues. The V and J ends lost 2 bases and 2 bases respectively, with 4 bases between them. The germline V gene has CDR1 GTSNPN and CDR2 SVGIG (reference sequence).

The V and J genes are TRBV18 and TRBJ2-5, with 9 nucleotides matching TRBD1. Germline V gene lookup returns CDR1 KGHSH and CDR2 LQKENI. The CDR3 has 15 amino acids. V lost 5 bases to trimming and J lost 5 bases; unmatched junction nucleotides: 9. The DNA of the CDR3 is TGTGCCAGCTCAGTCAACAGGGGGCAAGGGGAGACCCAGTACTTC. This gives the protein CASSVNRGQGETQYF.

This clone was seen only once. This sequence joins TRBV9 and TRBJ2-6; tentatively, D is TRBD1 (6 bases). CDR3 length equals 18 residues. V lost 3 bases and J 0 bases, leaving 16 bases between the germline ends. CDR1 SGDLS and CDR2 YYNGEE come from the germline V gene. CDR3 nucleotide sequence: TGTGCCAGCAGCGGCCCCGGGACACCGAGCTCTGGGGCCAACGTCCTGACTTTC. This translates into CASSGPGTPSSGANVLTF.

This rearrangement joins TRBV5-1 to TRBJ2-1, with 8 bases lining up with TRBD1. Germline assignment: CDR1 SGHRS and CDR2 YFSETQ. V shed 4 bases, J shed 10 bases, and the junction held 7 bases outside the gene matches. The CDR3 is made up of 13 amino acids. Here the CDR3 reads CASSPGTGEEQFF. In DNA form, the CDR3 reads TGCGCCAGCAGCCCCGGGACAGGTGAAGAGCAGTTCTTC.

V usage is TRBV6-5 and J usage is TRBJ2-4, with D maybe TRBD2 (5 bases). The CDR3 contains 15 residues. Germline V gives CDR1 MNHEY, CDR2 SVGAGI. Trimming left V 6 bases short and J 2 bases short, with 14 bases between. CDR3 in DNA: TGTGCCAGCAGCCTAGCAGCAGGAACCAAAAACATTCAGTACTTC. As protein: CASSLAAGTKNIQYF.

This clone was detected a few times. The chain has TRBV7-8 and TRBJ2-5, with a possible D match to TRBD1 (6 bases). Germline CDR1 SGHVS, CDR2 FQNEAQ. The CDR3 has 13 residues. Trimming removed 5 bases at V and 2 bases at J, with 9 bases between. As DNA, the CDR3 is TGTGCCAGCAGCCCCGGACAGCAAGAGACCCAGTACTTC. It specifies CASSPGQQETQYF.

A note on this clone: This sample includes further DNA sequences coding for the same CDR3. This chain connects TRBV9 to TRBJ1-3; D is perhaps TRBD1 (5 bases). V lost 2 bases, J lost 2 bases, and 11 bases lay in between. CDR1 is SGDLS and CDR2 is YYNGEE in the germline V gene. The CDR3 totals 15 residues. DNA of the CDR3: TGTGCCAGCAGCGTCGGGGGTGGGCCTGGAAACACCATATATTTT. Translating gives CASSVGGGPGNTIYF.

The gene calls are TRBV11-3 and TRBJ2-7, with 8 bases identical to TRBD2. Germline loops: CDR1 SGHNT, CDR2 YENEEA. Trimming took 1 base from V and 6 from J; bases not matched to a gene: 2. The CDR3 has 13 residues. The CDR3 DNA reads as TGTGCCAGCAGCTTAGGACTAGCGTCCGAGCAGTACTTC. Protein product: CASSLGLASEQYF.

In DNA, the CDR3 is TGTGCCAGCAGCTTAGATGGGGCTCCTAATGAAAAACTGTTTTTT. Residues: CASSLDGAPNEKLFF. The chain links TRBV7-8 to TRBJ1-4; D is possibly TRBD1 (5 bases). The CDR3 has 15 amino acids. Germline V gene sequence: CDR1 SGHVS, CDR2 FQNEAQ. V lost 1 base to trimming and J lost 3 bases, with 9 bases between them.

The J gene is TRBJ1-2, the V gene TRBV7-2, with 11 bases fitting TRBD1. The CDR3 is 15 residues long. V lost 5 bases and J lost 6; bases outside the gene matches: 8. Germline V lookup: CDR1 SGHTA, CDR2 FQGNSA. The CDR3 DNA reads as TGTGCCAGCAGCACCGAATGGACAGGGGGCGATGGCTACACCTTC. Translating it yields CASSTEWTGGDGYTF.

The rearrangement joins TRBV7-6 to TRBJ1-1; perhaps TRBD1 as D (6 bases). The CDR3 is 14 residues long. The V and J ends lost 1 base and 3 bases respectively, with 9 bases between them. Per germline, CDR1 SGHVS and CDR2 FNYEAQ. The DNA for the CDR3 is TGTGCCAGCAGCTTAGGGACAGAAGACACTGAAGCTTTCTTT. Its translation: CASSLGTEDTEAFF. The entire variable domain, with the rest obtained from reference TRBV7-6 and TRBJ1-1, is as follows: GAGVSQSPRYKVTKRGQDVALRCDPISGHVSLYWYRQALGQGPEFLTYFNYEAQQDKSGLPNDRFSAERPEGSISTLTIQRTEQRDSAMYRCASSLGTEDTEAFFGQGTRLTVV.

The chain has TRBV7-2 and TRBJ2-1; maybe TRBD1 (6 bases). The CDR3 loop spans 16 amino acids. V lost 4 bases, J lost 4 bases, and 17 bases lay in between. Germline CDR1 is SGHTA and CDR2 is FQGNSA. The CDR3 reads CASSSQGYQRYNEQFF. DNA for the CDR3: TGTGCCAGCAGCTCCCAGGGGTATCAGAGGTACAATGAGCAGTTCTTC.

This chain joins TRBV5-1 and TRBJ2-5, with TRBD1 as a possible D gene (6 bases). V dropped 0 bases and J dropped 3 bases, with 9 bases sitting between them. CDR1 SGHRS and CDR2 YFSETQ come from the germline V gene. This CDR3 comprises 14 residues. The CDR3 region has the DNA TGCGCCAGCAGCTTGGACAGGGAAAAAGAGACCCAGTACTTC. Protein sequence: CASSLDREKETQYF.

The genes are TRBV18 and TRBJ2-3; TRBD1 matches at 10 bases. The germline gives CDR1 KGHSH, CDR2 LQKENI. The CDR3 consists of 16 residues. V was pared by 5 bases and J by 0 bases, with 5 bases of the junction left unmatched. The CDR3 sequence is CASSARQGASTDTQYF. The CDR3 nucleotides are TGTGCCAGCTCAGCAAGACAGGGGGCGAGCACAGATACGCAGTATTTT.

The CDR3 sequence is CASSLTNFRETQYF. The CDR3, as DNA: TGCGCCAGCAGCTTGACTAATTTTCGAGAGACCCAGTACTTC. The rearrangement uses TRBV5-1 and TRBJ2-5; D ambiguous. V was pared by 1 base and J by 4 bases, with 11 bases between. CDR1 and CDR2 from the germline V gene are SGHRS and YFSETQ. This CDR3 has 14 residues.

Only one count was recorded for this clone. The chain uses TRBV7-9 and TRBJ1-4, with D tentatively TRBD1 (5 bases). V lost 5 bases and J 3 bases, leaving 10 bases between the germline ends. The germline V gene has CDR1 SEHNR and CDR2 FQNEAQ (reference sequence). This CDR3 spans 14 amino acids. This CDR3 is CASSHVTANEKLFF. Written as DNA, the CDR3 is TGTGCCAGCAGCCACGTGACAGCTAATGAAAAACTGTTTTTT.

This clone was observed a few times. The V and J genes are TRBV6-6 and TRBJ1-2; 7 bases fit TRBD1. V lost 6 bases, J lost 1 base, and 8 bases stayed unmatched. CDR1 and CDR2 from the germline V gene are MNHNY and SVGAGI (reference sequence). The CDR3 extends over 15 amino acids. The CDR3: CASRGQVQINYGYTF. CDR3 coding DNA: TGTGCCAGCAGAGGACAGGTACAAATTAACTATGGCTACACCTTC.

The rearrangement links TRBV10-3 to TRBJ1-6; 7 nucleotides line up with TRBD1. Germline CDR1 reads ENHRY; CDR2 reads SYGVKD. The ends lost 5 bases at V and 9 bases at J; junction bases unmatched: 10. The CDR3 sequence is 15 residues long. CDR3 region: CAISSSGTEGSPLHF. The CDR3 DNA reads TGTGCCATCAGTTCTTCCGGGACAGAAGGTTCACCCCTCCACTTT.

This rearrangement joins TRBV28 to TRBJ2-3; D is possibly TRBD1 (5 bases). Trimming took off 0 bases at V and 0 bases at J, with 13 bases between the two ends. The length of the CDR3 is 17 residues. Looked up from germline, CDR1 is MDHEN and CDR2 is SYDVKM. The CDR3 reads CASSLWLPGRSTDTQYF. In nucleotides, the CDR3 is TGTGCCAGCAGTTTATGGCTTCCAGGGCGAAGCACAGATACGCAGTATTTT. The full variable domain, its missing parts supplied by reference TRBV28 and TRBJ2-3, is DVKVTQSSRYLVKRTGEKVFLECVQDMDHENMFWYRQDPGLGLRLIYFSYDVKMKEKGDIPEGYSVSREKKERFSLILESASTNQTSMYLCASSLWLPGRSTDTQYFGPGTRLTVL.

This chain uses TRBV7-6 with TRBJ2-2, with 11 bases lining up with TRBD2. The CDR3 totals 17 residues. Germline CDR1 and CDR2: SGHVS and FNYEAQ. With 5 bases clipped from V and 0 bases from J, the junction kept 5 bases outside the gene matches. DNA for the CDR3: TGTGCCAGCAGCGAGCGACTAGCGGGGACGAACACCGGGGAGCTGTTTTTT. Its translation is CASSERLAGTNTGELFF.

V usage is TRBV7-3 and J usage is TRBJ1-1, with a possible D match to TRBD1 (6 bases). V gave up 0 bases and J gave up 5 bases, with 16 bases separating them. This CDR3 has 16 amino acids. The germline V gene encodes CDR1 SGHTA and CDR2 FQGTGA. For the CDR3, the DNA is TGTGCCAGCAGCTTAACTAGGGACACCCTGGGTACTGAAGCTTTCTTT. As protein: CASSLTRDTLGTEAFF.